This T cell receptor beta chain was profiled in a study of Ad26.COV2.S vaccination and SARS-CoV-2 variants. Study summary: Among those in the COV1001 Ad26.COV2.S trial arm was the donor. Into the muscle, Ad26.COV2.S was dosed once or twice, 56 days apart.

About this clone: Its cognate antigen is unknown.

Indicated treatment: over 15 received Ad26.COV2.S at low or high dose, single or two shots; about 5 received placebo; per-sample allocation not given. The samples date from day 63 after the first vaccine or placebo injection. Generated by immunoSEQ multiplex PCR, the TCRdb table keeps only in-frame clones and is missing some. The repertoire consists of about half a million clones, with roughly nine tenths occurring once and the leading ten covering about 1.5%. The study, taken as a whole, reports: A substantial breadth of spike-specific CD8+ and CD4+ T cell responses after vaccination has been reported. Breadth and depth estimates from TCRs may understate total T cell responses.

The germline CDR1 and CDR2 sequences are MNHEY and SVGEGT. V lost 5 bases and J lost 1; bases outside the gene matches: 10. The CDR3 extends over 19 amino acids. The chain uses TRBV6-2 or TRBV6-3 and TRBJ2-1, with TRBD2 matching over 14 bases. The sequencing used peripheral blood, collected in a trial of Ad26.COV2.S vaccine versus placebo. The TCR sequence derives from a person between 18 and 65 years old who received the Ad26.COV2.S COVID-19 vaccine or a placebo. This CDR3 reads CASSPTSGRASGSYNEQFF. In DNA, the CDR3 is TGTGCCAGCAGTCCGACTAGCGGGAGGGCCTCGGGGTCCTACAATGAGCAGTTCTTC.